A selection of T cell receptor beta chains follows, all from one sample in a study of blood T cells in healthy people across ages. MiXCR, run by TCRdb on the 5' RACE reads, gives a single entry per CDR3 protein. The data contain more than 700,000 distinct CDR3 sequences, approximately 53% of them singletons. Sequences were obtained from blood. These receptors were obtained from a man of 80 years or more in good health. Both conserved end residues are part of each CDR3. Fields, in order: D gene, V gene, CDR3 protein. A D gene is named only where the DNA matches it firmly.

d_gene: TRBD2; v_gene: TRBV7-8; CDR3aa: CASSPLREGLNEQFF
d_gene: NA; v_gene: TRBV2; CDR3aa: CASKSSSYEQYF
d_gene: TRBD1; v_gene: TRBV5-1; CDR3aa: CASSMDRGSSPLHF
d_gene: TRBD2; v_gene: TRBV28; CDR3aa: CASSDPGTRIDEQFF
d_gene: NA; v_gene: TRBV5-5; CDR3aa: CASSSSGPTNYGYTF
d_gene: NA; v_gene: TRBV18; CDR3aa: CASSPPPTPEGYTF
d_gene: NA; v_gene: TRBV6-5; CDR3aa: CASSSPQPSGSYNEQYF
d_gene: NA; v_gene: TRBV29-1; CDR3aa: CSATINEQYF
d_gene: TRBD2; v_gene: TRBV27; CDR3aa: CASSLLASGLYEQYF
d_gene: NA; v_gene: TRBV27; CDR3aa: CASSLGANDNSPLHF
d_gene: TRBD1; v_gene: TRBV5-6; CDR3aa: CASSPLQGNEQFF
d_gene: TRBD2; v_gene: TRBV18; CDR3aa: CASSPGLAGGRYAYF
d_gene: TRBD1; v_gene: TRBV27; CDR3aa: CASSSTTGGLGEKLFF
d_gene: TRBD2; v_gene: TRBV20-1; CDR3aa: CSASWASGSTGELFF
d_gene: TRBD2; v_gene: TRBV20-1; CDR3aa: CSARQAGVSDTQYF
d_gene: NA; v_gene: TRBV4-1; CDR3aa: CASSQGMSPYNEQFF
d_gene: TRBD1; v_gene: TRBV19; CDR3aa: CASNYRGHEQFF
d_gene: TRBD2; v_gene: TRBV20-1; CDR3aa: CSARALGGSNNEQFF
d_gene: NA; v_gene: TRBV20-1; CDR3aa: CSAAGTQKGYTF
d_gene: NA; v_gene: TRBV11-2; CDR3aa: CASSSYAEADTQYF
d_gene: TRBD1; v_gene: TRBV11-1; CDR3aa: CASSLEPGTGGETQYF
d_gene: TRBD2; v_gene: TRBV20-1; CDR3aa: CSAPSPGLAGYEQYF
d_gene: TRBD2; v_gene: TRBV20-1; CDR3aa: CSAIPGGRAPDTGELFF
d_gene: NA; v_gene: TRBV29-1; CDR3aa: CSVVQGYEQYF
d_gene: TRBD2; v_gene: TRBV2; CDR3aa: CASSEGVAGDLFGRTDTQYF